This record concerns one T cell receptor beta chain sequence. The CDR3 covers 17 residues. Germline CDR1 reads LNHDA; CDR2 reads SQIVND (reference sequence). Trimming left V 2 bases short and J 2 bases short, with 18 bases between. This specimen comes from a study of OX40 agonist ivuxolimab in advanced cancers. Study background: Six ivuxolimab dose levels, 0.01 to 10 mg/kg, were given intravenously every 2 weeks.

Some clones are missing from TCRdb's copy, which holds only in-frame ones; the method was immunoSEQ multiplex PCR. Of 30,000 to 40,000 clones in the sample, approximately 89% were seen once. Patients had blood sampled at baseline and again on cycle 4 day 1 and cycle 7 day 1. V and J are TRBV19 and TRBJ1-1; D is perhaps TRBD1 (5 bases). The source material was CD4+ or CD8+ T cells sorted from blood, sampled in a trial of the OX40 agonist ivuxolimab. The sequence was obtained from an adult with an advanced solid tumor such as melanoma, head and neck, liver or kidney cancer. The CDR3 region has the DNA TGTGCCAGTAGTATAATCATCCAGGGCCGGGGTAACACTGAAGCTTTCTTT. Translated: CASSIIIQGRGNTEAFF. Based on the CDR3 plus reference TRBV19 and TRBJ1-1, the full variable domain is DGGITQSPKYLFRKEGQNVTLSCEQNLNHDAMYWYRQDPGQGLRLIYYSQIVNDFQKGDIAEGYSVSREKKESFPLTVTSAQKNPTAFYLCASSIIIQGRGNTEAFFGQGTRLTVV.